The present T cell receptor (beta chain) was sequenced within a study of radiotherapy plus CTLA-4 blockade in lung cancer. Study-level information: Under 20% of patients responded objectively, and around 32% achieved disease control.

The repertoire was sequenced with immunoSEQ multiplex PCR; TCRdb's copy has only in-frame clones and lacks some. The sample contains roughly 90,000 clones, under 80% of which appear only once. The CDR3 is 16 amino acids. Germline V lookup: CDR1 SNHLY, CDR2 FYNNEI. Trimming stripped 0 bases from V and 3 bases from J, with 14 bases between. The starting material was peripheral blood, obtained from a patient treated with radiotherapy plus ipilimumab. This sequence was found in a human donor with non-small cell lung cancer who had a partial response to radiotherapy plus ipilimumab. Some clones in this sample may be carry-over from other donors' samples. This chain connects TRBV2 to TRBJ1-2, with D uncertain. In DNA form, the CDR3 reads TGTGCCAGCAGTGAAGCACAACCTACAGCCTACTATGGCTACACCTTC. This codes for CASSEAQPTAYYGYTF. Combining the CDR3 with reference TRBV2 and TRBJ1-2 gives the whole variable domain EPEVTQTPSHQVTQMGQEVILRCVPISNHLYFYWYRQILGQKVEFLVSFYNNEISEKSEIFDDQFSVERPDGSNFTLKIRSTKLEDSAMYFCASSEAQPTAYYGYTFGSGTRLTVV.